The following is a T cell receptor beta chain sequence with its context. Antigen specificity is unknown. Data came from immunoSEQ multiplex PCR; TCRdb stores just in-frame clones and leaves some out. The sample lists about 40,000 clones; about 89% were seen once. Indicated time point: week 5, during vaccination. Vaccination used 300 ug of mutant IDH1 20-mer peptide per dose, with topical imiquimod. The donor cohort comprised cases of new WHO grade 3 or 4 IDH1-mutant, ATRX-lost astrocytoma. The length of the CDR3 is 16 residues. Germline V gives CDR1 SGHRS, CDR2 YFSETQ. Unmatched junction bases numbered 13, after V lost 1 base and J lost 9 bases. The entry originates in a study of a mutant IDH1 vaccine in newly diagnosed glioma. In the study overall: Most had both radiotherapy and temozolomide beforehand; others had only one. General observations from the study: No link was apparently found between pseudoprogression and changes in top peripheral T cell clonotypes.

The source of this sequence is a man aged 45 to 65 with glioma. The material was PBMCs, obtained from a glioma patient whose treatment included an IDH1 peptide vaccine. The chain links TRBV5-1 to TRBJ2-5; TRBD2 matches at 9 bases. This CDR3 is CASSLSPSGDNGAQYF. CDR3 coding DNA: TGCGCCAGCAGCTTGAGTCCTAGCGGGGATAATGGGGCCCAGTACTTC. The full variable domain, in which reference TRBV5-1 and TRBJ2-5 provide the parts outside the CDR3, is KAGVTQTPRYLIKTRGQQVTLSCSPISGHRSVSWYQQTPGQGLQFLFEYFSETQRNKGNFPGRFSGRQFSNSRSEMNVSTLELGDSALYLCASSLSPSGDNGAQYFGPGTRLLVL.